One sample yielded the 18 T cell receptor beta chains listed below, sequenced in a study of post-analysis software for immune sequencing data. Points from the study as a whole: Patients had higher frequencies than controls of five TRBV segments, including TRBV5-6, TRBV5-1 and TRBV20-1.

Presence of unique molecular identifiers characterized the TCR beta cDNA libraries. One entry per CDR3 protein, called by TCRdb with MiXCR from the PCR reads. The table records approximately 250,000 distinct CDR3 sequences, 30% to 45% of them present only once. These TCRs' antigens remain unknown. Sequenced input: blood. Receptors originate from a girl between 10 and 17 years old with multiple sclerosis.

This clonotype has ten or more counts. The rearrangement uses TRBV12-3 or TRBV12-4 and TRBJ2-3; 9 bases are a match to TRBD2. The CDR3 consists of 16 residues. Trimming took 3 bases from V and 0 from J; bases not matched to a gene: 4. The CDR3 here is CASSFAGGSSTDTQYF. In DNA form, the CDR3 reads TGTGCCAGCAGTTTTGCGGGAGGGTCTAGCACAGATACGCAGTATTTT.

This clonotype showed up many times. The chain couples TRBV7-2 to TRBJ2-7, with 9 bases identical to TRBD1. The CDR3 length is 15 residues. CDR1 and CDR2 (germline): SGHTA, FQGNSA. The junction had 8 bases not matched to a gene; V was cut back by 5 bases and J by 3 bases. The CDR3 reads CASSHTGGPLYEQYF. CDR3 DNA sequence: TGTGCCAGCAGCCATACAGGGGGCCCCCTCTACGAGCAGTACTTC. The whole variable domain, filled in from reference TRBV7-2 and TRBJ2-7, reads GAGVSQSPSNKVTEKGKDVELRCDPISGHTALYWYRQSLGQGLEFLIYFQGNSAPDKSGLPSDRFSAERTGGSVSTLTIQRTQQEDSAVYLCASSHTGGPLYEQYFGPGTRLTVT.

This clonotype was detected many times. This chain connects TRBV10-2 to TRBJ2-5; possible D gene TRBD2, 6 bases. This CDR3 is built from 13 residues. Germline V gene lookup returns CDR1 WSHSY and CDR2 SAAADI. The V and J ends lost 2 bases and 7 bases respectively, with 11 bases between them. The CDR3 bases are TGCGCCAGCAGTGAGGCTAGCGTGGGGACCCAGTACTTC. Protein product: CASSEASVGTQYF.

This clonotype has a handful of counts. A much larger clone differs by one base, so this may be a read error. The J gene is TRBJ2-5, the V gene TRBV14; 9 bases align to TRBD2. After removal of 5 bases from V and 11 bases from J, the junction contained 9 bases not matched to a gene. Germline assignment: CDR1 SGHDN and CDR2 FVKESK. The CDR3 has 13 amino acids. CDR3: CASSSWTSAEQYF. DNA of the CDR3: TGTGCCAGCAGCTCCTGGACTAGCGCTGAGCAGTACTTC.

The V call is TRBV5-5, the J call TRBJ1-1; D is undetermined. V dropped 7 bases and J dropped 0 bases, with 10 bases sitting between them. The CDR3 runs 13 residues. Germline V gene sequence: CDR1 SGHKS, CDR2 YYEKEE (reference sequence). The CDR3 DNA is TGTGCCAGCCAACGGGAGCTGAACACTGAAGCTTTCTTT. Translated, it gives CASQRELNTEAFF.

Note on this clonotype: A read error is possible here, since a much larger clone lies one base away. The chain links TRBV6-2 or TRBV6-3 to TRBJ2-7; perhaps TRBD1 as D (5 bases). The CDR3 spans 12 residues. The V gene lost 8 bases and the J gene lost 2 bases, with 10 bases spanning the gap. The germline CDR1 and CDR2 sequences are MNHEY and SVGEGT. The CDR3 nucleotides read TGTGCCAGCGGCAGGGAAACCTACGAGCAGTACTTC. Protein sequence: CASGRETYEQYF.

V gene TRBV4-1 combines with J gene TRBJ2-1; a possible D gene is TRBD2 (6 bases). CDR1 and CDR2 from the germline V gene are MGHRA and YSYEKL. CDR3 length equals 13 residues. The ends were cut back, 7 bases at V and 7 bases at J, with 14 bases in the middle. CDR3 residues: CASMGDSSNEQFF. DNA for the CDR3: TGCGCCAGCATGGGGGACTCCTCGAATGAGCAGTTCTTC.

This clonotype occurred a few times. A much larger clonotype is one base distant, so this may be a read error. The chain is built from TRBV4-2 and TRBJ2-5, with 8 bases aligning to TRBD1. The junction had 18 bases not matched to a gene; V was cut back by 4 bases and J by 11 bases. The CDR3 is made up of 16 amino acids. Germline lookup yields CDR1 LGHNA and CDR2 YNFKEQ. The CDR3 region is CASSLEDRAGFVEQYF. The CDR3, as DNA: TGTGCCAGCAGCCTCGAGGACAGGGCCGGGTTCGTTGAGCAGTACTTC.

Only a few counts were recorded for this clonotype. Written as DNA, the CDR3 is TGCGCCAGCAGCTTGGAGGTCCCCGGTAATGAGCAGTTCTTC. Its translation: CASSLEVPGNEQFF. The chain is built from TRBV5-1 and TRBJ2-1, with unresolved D. The CDR3 runs to 14 residues. The V end lost 0 bases, the J end lost 7 bases, and 11 bases lay between the germline ends. From germline, CDR1 is SGHRS and CDR2 YFSETQ. Complete variable domain (other parts from reference TRBV5-1 and TRBJ2-1): KAGVTQTPRYLIKTRGQQVTLSCSPISGHRSVSWYQQTPGQGLQFLFEYFSETQRNKGNFPGRFSGRQFSNSRSEMNVSTLELGDSALYLCASSLEVPGNEQFFGPGTRLTVL.

DNA of the CDR3: TGTGCCAGCAGCGTAGTGGGGTTGGTATACCAAGAGACCCAGTACTTC. It translates to CASSVVGLVYQETQYF. The chain carries TRBV9 and TRBJ2-5; D remains unclear. Germline V gene sequence: CDR1 SGDLS, CDR2 YYNGEE. This CDR3 contains 16 residues. The V end was cut by 0 bases, the J end by 0 bases, with 12 bases between.

This clonotype was seen at least ten times. J is TRBJ1-2 and V is TRBV2; the match to TRBD1 covers 10 bases. This CDR3 spans 14 amino acids. CDR1 is SNHLY, CDR2 FYNNEI, per germline. The junction had 3 bases not matched to a gene; V was cut back by 6 bases and J by 2 bases. CDR3 in amino acids: CASSMGQGNYGYTF. In DNA form, the CDR3 reads TGTGCCAGCAGCATGGGACAGGGGAACTATGGCTACACCTTC. Complete variable domain (other parts from reference TRBV2 and TRBJ1-2): EPEVTQTPSHQVTQMGQEVILRCVPISNHLYFYWYRQILGQKVEFLVSFYNNEISEKSEIFDDQFSVERPDGSNFTLKIRSTKLEDSAMYFCASSMGQGNYGYTFGSGTRLTVV.

The J gene is TRBJ1-3, the V gene TRBV15; TRBD1 agrees at 9 bases. Trimming at V came to 0 bases and at J to 16 bases, leaving 10 bases not matched to a gene. The CDR3 is 14 amino acids. Germline V gives CDR1 LNHNV, CDR2 YYDKDF (reference sequence). DNA of the CDR3: TGTGCCACCAGCAGAGAAGGAAGATCGGGACAGGGTTATTTT. This encodes CATSREGRSGQGYF.

Ten or more counts support this clonotype. The genes are TRBV2 and TRBJ2-7; D could derive from TRBD1 or TRBD2 (5 bases each). This CDR3 region has 12 residues. The germline V and J ends were trimmed by 8 bases and 0 bases, with 8 bases remaining between them. Germline lookup yields CDR1 SNHLY and CDR2 FYNNEI. CDR3 DNA sequence: TGTGCCAGCCGGGACCCCTCCTACGAGCAGTACTTC. Its protein product is CASRDPSYEQYF.

The chain links TRBV7-9 to TRBJ2-3, with 11 bases fitting TRBD1. CDR1 and CDR2 from the germline V gene are SEHNR and FQNEAQ (reference sequence). The CDR3 has 16 amino acids. Germline trimming cut 3 bases from V and 4 bases from J; bases unmatched to any gene: 6. CDR3 in DNA: TGTGCCAGCAGCTTCCCGGACAGGGGGCCCCCAGATACGCAGTATTTT. It specifies CASSFPDRGPPDTQYF. Filled out from reference TRBV7-9 and TRBJ2-3, the complete variable domain reads DTGVSQNPRHKITKRGQNVTFRCDPISEHNRLYWYRQTLGQGPEFLTYFQNEAQLEKSRLLSDRFSAERPKGSFSTLEIQRTEQGDSAMYLCASSFPDRGPPDTQYFGPGTRLTVL.

The genes are TRBV7-2 and TRBJ2-7; the D gene could be TRBD1 or TRBD2 (5 bases each). V lost 2 bases, J lost 0 bases, and 20 bases lay in between. This CDR3 comprises 18 residues. Germline-derived CDR1 and CDR2 are SGHTA and FQGNSA. DNA of the CDR3: TGTGCCAGCAGCTTAAGGCCCGGGGCGGGCATTAACTCCTACGAGCAGTACTTC. It specifies CASSLRPGAGINSYEQYF.

This clonotype was found many times. V and J are TRBV12-3 or TRBV12-4 and TRBJ2-3; TRBD2 aligns across 8 bases. The CDR3 loop spans 17 amino acids. Trimming took 5 bases from V and 3 from J; bases not matched to a gene: 13. CDR3 sequence reads: CASSPAPGLGMTDTQYF. The CDR3 bases are TGTGCCAGCAGTCCAGCCCCGGGACTAGGGATGACAGATACGCAGTATTTT.

The V gene is TRBV4-2, the J gene TRBJ2-5; D might be TRBD1 (7 bases). With the DNA end fitting TRBJ2-7 better, the J assignment may be wrong. This CDR3 spans 15 amino acids. Germline V gene data show CDR1 as LGHNA and CDR2 as YNFKEQ. CDR3 nucleotide sequence: TGTGCCAGCAGCCAAGACAGGGGGGAGTGGTACGAGCAGTACTTC. This encodes CASSQDRGEWYEQYF.

The chain has TRBV5-1 and TRBJ2-3; D is ambiguous. Germline V CDR1 and CDR2: SGHRS, YFSETQ. CDR3 length equals 15 residues. V was shortened by 4 bases and J by 2 bases, with 14 bases between the two germline ends. The CDR3 loop reads CASSLSWGNTDTQYF. CDR3 nucleotide sequence: TGCGCCAGCAGCCTCAGCTGGGGTAACACAGATACGCAGTATTTT.